The clone carrying this TCR beta chain showed up just a few times. TCRdb re-analysed the RACE reads in MiXCR, keeping a single row per CDR3 protein. The sample includes 75,000 to 95,000 distinct CDR3 sequences, approximately 12% of them seen just once. V was clipped by 5 bases and J by 10 bases, with 14 bases between them. The length of the CDR3 is 12 residues. CDR1 and CDR2 (germline): WNHNN, SYGVQD (reference sequence). Indicated time point: patch test 1, 2 weeks after DPC sensitization. Noted treatment: therapeutic diphenylcyclopropenone sensitization with weekly scalp DPC. Ahead of each patch test application, blood was drawn. This record belongs to a study of human T cells and chemical hapten exposure. On the study more broadly: TCR yield per sample varied, mainly due to pooled library volumes.

The sequence was obtained from a woman aged 60-70 years with alopecia areata. Some clones in this sample may be carry-over from other donors' samples. The chain combines TRBV10-1 with TRBJ1-1, with a tentative D call TRBD1 (6 bases). Sequencing was performed on whole blood, taken in connection with sensitization to the hapten diphenylcyclopropenone (DPC). CDR3 region: CASSLETGTAFF. The DNA for the CDR3 is TGCGCCAGCAGTCTCGAGACAGGTACAGCTTTCTTT.